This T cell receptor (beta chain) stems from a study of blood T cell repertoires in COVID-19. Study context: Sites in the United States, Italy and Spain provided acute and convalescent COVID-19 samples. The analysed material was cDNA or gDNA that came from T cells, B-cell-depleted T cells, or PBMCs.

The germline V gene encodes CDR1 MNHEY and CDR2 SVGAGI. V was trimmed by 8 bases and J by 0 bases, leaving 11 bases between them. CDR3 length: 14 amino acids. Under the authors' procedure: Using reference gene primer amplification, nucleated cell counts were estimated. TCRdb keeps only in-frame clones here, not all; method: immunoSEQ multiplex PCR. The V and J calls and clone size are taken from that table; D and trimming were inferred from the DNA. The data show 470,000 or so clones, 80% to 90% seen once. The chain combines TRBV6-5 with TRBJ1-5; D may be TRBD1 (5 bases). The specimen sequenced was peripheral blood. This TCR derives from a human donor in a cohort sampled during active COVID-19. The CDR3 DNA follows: TGTGCCAGCGGAAGACAGTATAGCAATCAGCCCCAGCATTTT. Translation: CASGRQYSNQPQHF.